This TCR beta chain comes out of a study of vaccination effects on CD4 cells after COVID-19. About the research overall: Each participant received a vaccine that was either BNT162b2 or mRNA-1273, given as two doses.

Repertoires were generated with immunoSEQ multiplex PCR, while TCRdb's copy carries only in-frame clones and drops some. The sample yields about 54,000 clones, about two thirds seen once. Notes on the study in general: Clones induced by infection and by vaccine showed marked clonal contraction late after vaccination.

This clone appeared a single time. Its antigen remains unidentified. Sequencing was preceded by expansion of antigen-specific CD4+ T cells with viral peptide pools in the ViraFEST assay. Following culture for under 12 days, CD4+ T cells were isolated. Nucleocapsid antibodies stayed negative before and after vaccination, showing no earlier SARS-CoV-2 infection. IL-2 at about 10 IU/ml and peptides at about 10 ug/ml were added to cultured PBMC, approximately 1.9 million per well. Fresh IL-2-containing medium replaced half the medium on days 3 and 7. This receptor was taken from a human donor who received a COVID-19 vaccine. Sample: CD4+ T cells from PBMCs cultured with SARS-CoV-2 spike peptides, taken before COVID-19 vaccination.

CDR3 in DNA: TGTGCCAGCTCACCCCTCGGGGGACAGTCACGAGTGGACTATGGCTACACCTTC. Protein product: CASSPLGGQSRVDYGYTF. The chain uses TRBV18 and TRBJ1-2; 7 bases match TRBD1. With 3 bases clipped from V and 3 bases from J, the junction kept 16 bases outside the gene matches. Per germline, CDR1 KGHSH and CDR2 LQKENI. The CDR3 is 18 residues long.